The 27 T cell receptor beta chains below come from one sample, sequenced in a study of blood T cell repertoires in COVID-19. Sequencing was performed with immunoSEQ multiplex PCR; in TCRdb, only in-frame clones are kept and a portion is missing. The sample yields about 180,000 clones, roughly three quarters seen once. The specimen sequenced was peripheral blood. These receptors were taken from a woman over 75 with COVID-19, enrolled during active disease.

The J gene is TRBJ2-1, the V gene TRBV7-9; TRBD2 matches at 7 bases. V dropped 1 base and J dropped 3; count of bases not matched to a gene: 3. CDR1 is SEHNR, CDR2 FQNEAQ, per germline (reference sequence). CDR3 size: 15 residues. CDR3 loop: CASSLVGGGYNEQFF. As DNA, the CDR3 is TGTGCCAGCAGCTTAGTGGGCGGGGGCTACAATGAGCAGTTCTTC.

The rearrangement uses TRBV28 and TRBJ2-7, with a tentative D call TRBD1 (5 bases). The CDR3 length is 15 residues. CDR1 and CDR2 (germline): MDHEN, SYDVKM. V lost 6 bases and J lost 5, with 20 bases in between. The CDR3: CASSLQGYGVDEQYF. CDR3 DNA sequence: TGTGCCAGCAGCCTGCAGGGCTATGGAGTCGACGAGCAGTACTTC.

V usage is TRBV7-9 and J usage is TRBJ1-1; 12 bases align to TRBD1. The CDR3 length is 15 residues. Germline V gene lookup returns CDR1 SEHNR and CDR2 FQNEAQ (reference sequence). V shed 4 bases, J shed 2 bases, and the junction held 2 bases outside the gene matches. CDR3: CASSSGTGGNTEAFF. As DNA, the CDR3 is TGTGCCAGCAGCTCCGGGACAGGGGGCAACACTGAAGCTTTCTTT.

The chain is built from TRBV27 and TRBJ2-7; TRBD2 matches 13 bases. The CDR3 covers 15 residues. J was trimmed by 3 bases and V by 6 bases; bases with no gene match: 5. Looked up from germline, CDR1 is MNHEY and CDR2 is SMNVEV (reference sequence). The CDR3 protein is CASSRRLAGGYEQYF. CDR3 sequence (DNA): TGTGCCAGCAGCCGAAGACTAGCGGGAGGCTACGAGCAGTACTTC.

The V call is TRBV28, the J call TRBJ2-5, with a weak D call TRBD1 (6 bases). The CDR3 extends over 13 amino acids. Per germline, CDR1 MDHEN and CDR2 SYDVKM. V was shortened by 6 bases and J by 5 bases, with 13 bases between the two germline ends. The CDR3, as DNA: TGTGCCAGCAGAACCCATACAGGGGAGACCCAGTACTTC. This sequence encodes CASRTHTGETQYF.

The V call is TRBV7-2, the J call TRBJ2-7; possibly TRBD1 for D (5 bases). Trimming left V 5 bases short and J 7 bases short, with 15 bases between. The CDR3 has 13 amino acids. CDR1 and CDR2 from the germline V gene are SGHTA and FQGNSA. DNA of the CDR3: TGTGCCAGCAGCCCCGTCGGGCCAGGGGAGCAGTACTTC. Protein product: CASSPVGPGEQYF.

The CDR3 DNA reads as TGTGCTAGTGGTTTGGTACTGGGGCAGGGATCCACTGAAGCTTTCTTT. This translates into CASGLVLGQGSTEAFF. V gene TRBV12-5 combines with J gene TRBJ1-1; a weak D match, TRBD1 (5 bases). Deletions cut 0 bases from V and 4 bases from J, with 15 bases between. The CDR3 is made up of 16 amino acids. From germline, CDR1 is LGHNT and CDR2 FRNRAP.

This clone was seen a single time. This chain links TRBV12-5 with TRBJ2-1; D is perhaps TRBD2 (7 bases). CDR1 is LGHNT, CDR2 FRNRAP, per germline. The germline V and J ends were trimmed by 3 bases and 3 bases, with 12 bases remaining between them. This CDR3 has 15 residues. The CDR3: CASGFGGGLYNEQFF. CDR3 DNA sequence: TGTGCTAGTGGTTTTGGGGGGGGGCTCTACAATGAGCAGTTCTTC.

CDR3 nucleotides: TGTGCCAGCAGCGTAGCAGGACAGGACTATGGCTACACCTTC. Its protein product is CASSVAGQDYGYTF. The gene calls are TRBV9 and TRBJ1-2; 7 bases match TRBD1. The CDR3 runs 14 residues. V dropped 0 bases and J dropped 3; count of bases not matched to a gene: 2. Germline CDR1 SGDLS, CDR2 YYNGEE.

This clone was detected only once. The rearrangement joins TRBV19 to TRBJ2-7; 10 positions agree with TRBD2. The V gene end was trimmed by 1 base and the J gene end by 0 bases; junction bases not matched to a gene: 3. Germline V gene lookup returns CDR1 LNHDA and CDR2 SQIVND (reference sequence). The CDR3 is 16 residues long. The CDR3 nucleotides are TGTGCCAGTAGTATAGGGACTAGCGGACACTCCTACGAGCAGTACTTC. It yields the protein CASSIGTSGHSYEQYF.

The V call is TRBV4-2, the J call TRBJ2-7; 11 bases map to TRBD2. The germline V gene encodes CDR1 LGHNA and CDR2 YNFKEQ. The ends lost 1 base at V and 2 bases at J; junction bases unmatched: 4. The CDR3 loop spans 16 amino acids. The CDR3 nucleotides read TGTGCCAGCAGCCAAGGGCTAGCGGGGGGAACCTACGAGCAGTACTTC. Translation gives CASSQGLAGGTYEQYF.

This sequence joins TRBV6-5 and TRBJ1-1; D perhaps matches TRBD1 (6 bases). There are 14 residues in the CDR3. From germline, CDR1 is MNHEY and CDR2 SVGAGI. V was clipped by 5 bases and J by 1 base, with 11 bases between them. CDR3 protein: CASSRDIKNTEAFF. DNA of the CDR3: TGTGCCAGCAGTCGGGACATAAAGAACACTGAAGCTTTCTTT.

This sequence joins TRBV7-3 and TRBJ2-1; D is ambiguous. The CDR3 sequence is 14 residues long. Trimming left V 1 base short and J 1 base short, with 5 bases between. Germline V gives CDR1 SGHTA, CDR2 FQGTGA. DNA of the CDR3: TGTGCCAGCAGCTTAAGTCCATCCTACAATGAGCAGTTCTTC. Translated, it gives CASSLSPSYNEQFF.

CDR3 loop: CASSLQGLYISGANVLTF. Here the CDR3 DNA reads TGTGCCAGCAGCTTGCAGGGATTGTACATCTCTGGGGCCAACGTCCTGACTTTC. The chain recombines TRBV5-6 with TRBJ2-6, with TRBD1 as a possible D gene (5 bases). This CDR3 spans 18 amino acids. Germline V lookup: CDR1 SGHDT, CDR2 YYEEEE. The V and J ends lost 1 base and 0 bases respectively, with 14 bases between them.

The gene calls are TRBV2 and TRBJ2-3, with 10 nucleotides matching TRBD2. Germline CDR1 and CDR2: SNHLY and FYNNEI. Germline trimming cut 7 bases from V and 0 bases from J; bases unmatched to any gene: 4. The CDR3 contains 15 residues. The CDR3 DNA follows: TGTGCCAGCACCCCGGGACTAGCGAGCACAGATACGCAGTATTTT. This sequence encodes CASTPGLASTDTQYF. Together with reference TRBV2 and TRBJ2-3, the CDR3 gives the full variable domain: EPEVTQTPSHQVTQMGQEVILRCVPISNHLYFYWYRQILGQKVEFLVSFYNNEISEKSEIFDDQFSVERPDGSNFTLKIRSTKLEDSAMYFCASTPGLASTDTQYFGPGTRLTVL.

This chain joins TRBV9 and TRBJ1-1; no firm D call. Germline V CDR1 and CDR2: SGDLS, YYNGEE. The ends were cut back, 0 bases at V and 0 bases at J, with 12 bases in the middle. The CDR3 length is 16 residues. As DNA, the CDR3 is TGTGCCAGCAGCGTAGGGGCAGCTACAATGAACACTGAAGCTTTCTTT. Its protein is CASSVGAATMNTEAFF.

The chain employs TRBV5-1 and TRBJ2-5; D possibly corresponds to TRBD1 (6 bases). Trimming took off 5 bases at V and 5 bases at J, with 22 bases between the two ends. CDR3 length: 16 residues. Germline V CDR1 and CDR2: SGHRS, YFSETQ. CDR3 in amino acids: CASSRGQTPSKETQYF. CDR3 coding DNA: TGCGCCAGCAGTCGTGGACAGACCCCATCGAAGGAGACCCAGTACTTC.

The chain uses TRBV4-1 and TRBJ1-3; the D gene is possibly TRBD1 (6 bases). The V and J ends lost 0 bases and 4 bases respectively, with 7 bases between them. This CDR3 has 14 residues. In germline, CDR1 is MGHRA, CDR2 YSYEKL. The CDR3, as DNA: TGCGCCAGCAGCCAAGAGGGGGCCGGAAACACCATATATTTT. Protein product: CASSQEGAGNTIYF.

V is TRBV7-9 and J is TRBJ2-6; the D gene is possibly TRBD1 (6 bases). The CDR3 contains 19 residues. CDR1 and CDR2 (germline): SEHNR, FQNEAQ (reference sequence). With 5 bases removed from V and 1 base from J, the gap between germline ends came to 21 bases. DNA of the CDR3: TGTGCCAGCAGCACGACCCGGGTACAGGGAGTATCTGGGGCCAACGTCCTGACTTTC. It specifies CASSTTRVQGVSGANVLTF.

The genes are TRBV7-2 and TRBJ2-4; 9 bases fit TRBD1. V lost 5 bases and J lost 6; bases outside the gene matches: 20. This CDR3 spans 19 amino acids. CDR1 and CDR2 from the germline V gene are SGHTA and FQGNSA. The CDR3 sequence is CASSVGAGTGTGQRNIQYF. For the CDR3, the DNA is TGTGCCAGCAGCGTCGGGGCCGGGACAGGGACAGGTCAACGAAACATTCAGTACTTC.

The chain combines TRBV28 with TRBJ2-7; 12 bases match TRBD2. CDR1 and CDR2 from the germline V gene are MDHEN and SYDVKM. Germline trimming cut 8 bases from V and 4 bases from J; bases unmatched to any gene: 12. The CDR3 is 16 amino acids. For the CDR3, the DNA is TGTGCCAGCCCTGACATCAGACTAGCGGGGGCTTACGAGCAGTACTTC. Protein product: CASPDIRLAGAYEQYF. Full variable domain (missing parts from reference TRBV28 and TRBJ2-7): DVKVTQSSRYLVKRTGEKVFLECVQDMDHENMFWYRQDPGLGLRLIYFSYDVKMKEKGDIPEGYSVSREKKERFSLILESASTNQTSMYLCASPDIRLAGAYEQYFGPGTRLTVT.

The chain employs TRBV4-3 and TRBJ1-4; a possible D gene is TRBD1 (6 bases). The V end lost 4 bases, the J end lost 5 bases, and 11 bases lay between the germline ends. Germline V gene sequence: CDR1 LGHNA, CDR2 YSLEER. The CDR3 has 14 amino acids. As DNA, the CDR3 is TGCGCCAGCAGCCTCGACAGGCAAAATGAAAAACTGTTTTTT. Its translation: CASSLDRQNEKLFF.

This chain links TRBV19 with TRBJ1-2; D is possibly TRBD1 (6 bases). The V gene lost 0 bases and the J gene lost 11 bases, with 10 bases spanning the gap. The CDR3 length is 12 residues. Germline V CDR1 and CDR2: LNHDA, SQIVND (reference sequence). DNA for the CDR3: TGTGCCAGTAGTATAGATCGGACAGATTACACCTTC. Translating it yields CASSIDRTDYTF.

The CDR3 loop reads CASSFGTSGRFEQFF. The CDR3 nucleotides are TGTGCCAGCAGCTTCGGAACTAGCGGGAGATTTGAGCAGTTCTTC. The chain recombines TRBV11-3 with TRBJ2-1; 11 positions match TRBD2. Trimming cost V 3 bases and J 9 bases; bases outside gene matches: 7. Germline V gives CDR1 SGHNT, CDR2 YENEEA. This CDR3 contains 15 residues. Filled out from reference TRBV11-3 and TRBJ2-1, the complete variable domain reads EAGVVQSPRYKIIEKKQPVAFWCNPISGHNTLYWYLQNLGQGPELLIRYENEEAVDDSQLPKDRFSAERLKGVDSTLKIQPAELGDSAVYLCASSFGTSGRFEQFFGPGTRLTVL.

The chain combines TRBV7-2 with TRBJ2-7, with 7 nucleotides matching TRBD2. The V and J ends lost 2 bases and 6 bases, in that order; junction bases with no gene match: 13. The CDR3 has 16 amino acids. Germline values: CDR1 SGHTA, CDR2 FQGNSA. The chain's CDR3 is CASSLRAGAWGAEQYF. DNA for the CDR3: TGTGCCAGCAGCTTACGCGCGGGAGCTTGGGGCGCCGAGCAGTACTTC.

The CDR3 here is CASSLAPAGTPETQYF. The CDR3 DNA reads TGTGCCAGCAGCTTGGCCCCCGCGGGGACCCCAGAGACCCAGTACTTC. The gene calls are TRBV5-5 and TRBJ2-5; the D gene is possibly TRBD2 (6 bases). This CDR3 has 16 residues. CDR1 is SGHKS, CDR2 YYEKEE, per germline (reference sequence). The ends were cut back, 0 bases at V and 4 bases at J, with 16 bases in the middle. Based on the CDR3 plus reference TRBV5-5 and TRBJ2-5, the full variable domain is DAGVTQSPTHLIKTRGQQVTLRCSPISGHKSVSWYQQVLGQGPQFIFQYYEKEERGRGNFPDRFSARQFPNYSSELNVNALLLGDSALYLCASSLAPAGTPETQYFGPGTRLLVL.

The chain links TRBV6-1 to TRBJ2-6; D may be TRBD2 (5 bases). The CDR3 spans 15 residues. Trimming removed 2 bases from V and 1 base from J, with 6 bases in between. From germline, CDR1 is MNHNS and CDR2 SASEGT. This CDR3 reads CASSERGSGANVLTF. The CDR3 DNA is TGTGCCAGCAGTGAACGGGGATCTGGGGCCAACGTCCTGACTTTC.